This TCR beta chain was documented in a study of T cells expressing NK-cell markers. Whole-study context: From sorted CD3+CD56+NKG2C+, CD3+CD56+NKG2C- and CD3+CD56-NKG2C+ T cells came the TCR beta repertoires.

This CDR3 spans 11 amino acids. 5'RACE template switching with UMIs produced the TCR beta cDNA. TCRdb re-analyzed the 5' RACE reads; it lists each CDR3 protein once, without DNA. This table holds around 550,000 distinct CDR3 sequences. The receptor was derived from a man aged 18 to 35 in good health. Sequenced: blood T cells: a sorted CD56 or NKG2C T cell subset, CD4+ or CD8+ T cells, or bulk PBMC T cells (not recorded which). The genes are TRBV12-3 or TRBV12-4 and TRBJ2-3. Here the CDR3 reads CASRVTDTQYF.